This record looks at one T cell receptor beta chain sequence and its context. This sample also contains other DNA sequences that code for the same CDR3. The protocol was immunoSEQ multiplex PCR, while the TCRdb copy is restricted to in-frame clones and leaves out a portion. Seen here are a few hundred thousand clones, approximately 65% observed once, and the top ten hold around 10%. V was cut by 2 bases and J by 4 bases, with 9 bases left in between. The CDR3 has 14 residues. CDR1 is MNHEY and CDR2 is SMNVEV in the germline V gene (reference sequence). The sample originates from a study of shared clonotypes between healthy human individuals.

The V call is TRBV27, the J call TRBJ2-1; possible D gene TRBD2, 6 bases. Sequencing used memory CD4+ T cells sorted from blood. Subset here: CD45RA-negative fraction. The source of this sequence is a man between 25 and 39 years old in good health. The CDR3 sequence is CASSLAGKYNEQFF. The CDR3 bases are TGTGCCAGCAGTTTAGCGGGAAAATACAATGAGCAGTTCTTC.